The present T cell receptor beta chain was sequenced within a study of T cells after somatic rescue of genetic block. Trimming pared 6 bases from V and 0 bases from J, leaving 15 bases between. CDR3 length: 17 residues. CDR1 LNHDA and CDR2 SQIVND come from the germline V gene (reference sequence). Sequencing used immunoSEQ multiplex PCR; TCRdb keeps in-frame clones, though not all of them. The repertoire holds some 90,000 clones, 75% to 90% seen once, with under 2% in the top ten. The sample comprised peripheral blood mononuclear cells (PBMCs). The rearrangement joins TRBV19 to TRBJ2-6; D gene ambiguous. The clonotype originates from a woman under 30. This CDR3 reads CASRLPGSISGANVLTF. In DNA, the CDR3 is TGTGCCAGTAGACTACCGGGCTCCATCTCTGGGGCCAACGTCCTGACTTTC.